The 27 T cell receptor beta chains presented below share a single source sample, sequenced in a study of shared clonotypes between healthy human individuals. Assay used: immunoSEQ multiplex PCR; TCRdb lists only in-frame clones, some missing. Here the sample spans about 450,000 clones, about 76% being singletons. Sequenced material: PBMCs. These receptors originate from a woman in her 40s in good health. Some clones in this sample may be carry-over from other donors' samples.

The chain combines TRBV14 with TRBJ2-3; 10 nucleotides align to TRBD2. The CDR3 length is 19 residues. V gave up 3 bases and J gave up 0 bases; unmatched junction bases: 12. CDR1 SGHDN and CDR2 FVKESK come from the germline V gene. The CDR3 sequence is CASSQRLSGGSSSTDTQYF. CDR3 bases: TGTGCCAGCAGCCAGCGACTTAGCGGGGGGTCATCTAGCACAGATACGCAGTATTTT.

The chain recombines TRBV27 with TRBJ1-5; D is unresolved. CDR3 length: 17 residues. Between the trimmed V and J ends, which lost 4 bases and 0 bases, there was a span of 16 bases. Germline V CDR1 and CDR2: MNHEY, SMNVEV (reference sequence). CDR3 sequence (DNA): TGTGCCAGCAGTTCGACCTACAGCTTACCTAGCAATCAGCCCCAGCATTTT. Amino acid sequence: CASSSTYSLPSNQPQHF.

The CDR3 DNA follows: TGTGCCAGCAGTTTATGGACAGCCAATGAGCAGTTCTTC. Translation: CASSLWTANEQFF. The chain employs TRBV28 and TRBJ2-1, with D perhaps matching TRBD1 (5 bases). V was clipped by 0 bases and J by 6 bases, with 6 bases between them. This CDR3 has 13 residues. Germline values: CDR1 MDHEN, CDR2 SYDVKM.

The sample holds a few counts of this clone. The chain couples TRBV7-2 to TRBJ1-1, with D unclear. Germline V gene data show CDR1 as SGHTA and CDR2 as FQGNSA. V dropped 5 bases and J dropped 0 bases, with 7 bases sitting between them. The CDR3 consists of 13 residues. The CDR3 reads CASSPDMNTEAFF. The CDR3 nucleotides read TGTGCCAGCAGCCCTGACATGAACACTGAAGCTTTCTTT.

The CDR3 loop is CASSLFRFRAKNIQYF. For the CDR3, the DNA is TGTGCCAGCAGTTTATTTAGGTTCCGGGCCAAAAACATTCAGTACTTC. V and J are TRBV28 and TRBJ2-4, with D hard to call. In germline, CDR1 is MDHEN, CDR2 SYDVKM. V was trimmed by 1 base and J by 1 base, leaving 11 bases between them. The length of the CDR3 is 16 residues.

This clone was observed once. V usage is TRBV4-2 and J usage is TRBJ1-3; D ambiguous. This CDR3 comprises 18 residues. V lost 0 bases and J 0 bases, leaving 15 bases between the germline ends. Germline V gene lookup returns CDR1 LGHNA and CDR2 YNFKEQ. The CDR3 DNA reads as TGTGCCAGCAGCCAAGATCTTCCGGGCAGCACCTCTGGAAACACCATATATTTT. Encoded protein: CASSQDLPGSTSGNTIYF.

The chain recombines TRBV7-3 with TRBJ2-2, with D hard to call. Germline CDR1 and CDR2: SGHTA and FQGTGA. The CDR3 extends over 14 amino acids. Trimming removed 5 bases at V and 0 bases at J, with 7 bases between. CDR3 amino acids: CASSPAPNTGELFF. CDR3 DNA: TGTGCCAGCAGCCCAGCGCCGAACACCGGGGAGCTGTTTTTT.

The rearrangement joins TRBV7-3 to TRBJ2-1; 8 nucleotides align to TRBD2. From germline, CDR1 is SGHTA and CDR2 FQGTGA. The CDR3 spans 17 residues. V lost 5 bases, J lost 1 base, and 10 bases stayed unmatched. The CDR3 reads CASSPTSGWISYNEQFF. In nucleotides, the CDR3 is TGTGCCAGCAGCCCTACTAGCGGCTGGATATCCTACAATGAGCAGTTCTTC.

The chain carries TRBV6-1 and TRBJ1-1, with no clear D. Trimming pared 1 base from V and 4 bases from J, leaving 13 bases between. The V gene's germline CDR1 is MNHNS and CDR2 SASEGT. The CDR3 extends over 15 amino acids. The CDR3 region is CASSEERVSGTEAFF. The CDR3 DNA reads as TGTGCCAGCAGTGAAGAAAGGGTAAGCGGCACTGAAGCTTTCTTT.

This clone appeared a single time. This chain uses TRBV5-8 with TRBJ1-4; TRBD1 matches 8 bases. CDR3 size: 17 residues. With 1 base clipped from V and 0 bases from J, the junction kept 5 bases outside the gene matches. Germline CDR1 SGHTS, CDR2 YDEGEE. CDR3 loop: CASSLMTGAATNEKLFF. The CDR3 DNA is TGTGCCAGCAGCTTGATGACAGGGGCGGCAACTAATGAAAAACTGTTTTTT.

The chain links TRBV19 to TRBJ1-2; the D is unclear. Germline loops: CDR1 LNHDA, CDR2 SQIVND (reference sequence). The CDR3 length is 14 residues. V gave up 0 bases and J gave up 4 bases, with 9 bases separating them. In DNA, the CDR3 is TGTGCCAGTAGTATAGATCCAGAGATCTATGGCTACACCTTC. It encodes CASSIDPEIYGYTF.

This clone was seen a single time. The chain combines TRBV19 with TRBJ2-1, with D possibly matching TRBD2 (6 bases). Per the germline V gene, CDR1 is LNHDA and CDR2 is SQIVND (reference sequence). The CDR3 loop spans 15 amino acids. Deletions cut 9 bases from V and 4 bases from J, with 19 bases between. The CDR3 DNA reads TGTGCCAGCCACCTGGGCGGAGGGGAATACAATGAGCAGTTCTTC. Translation gives CASHLGGGEYNEQFF.

The genes are TRBV7-2 and TRBJ2-5; TRBD1 matches 12 bases. Germline assignment: CDR1 SGHTA and CDR2 FQGNSA. Trimming cost V 3 bases and J 7 bases; bases outside gene matches: 6. The CDR3 has 15 amino acids. The CDR3 nucleotides are TGTGCCAGCAGCTTGGGACAGGGGGCTTGGGGGACCCAGTACTTC. It is translated as CASSLGQGAWGTQYF.

V and J are TRBV7-2 and TRBJ1-1; maybe TRBD1 (5 bases). The CDR3 totals 16 residues. V lost 2 bases and J 5 bases, leaving 18 bases between the germline ends. Germline V lookup: CDR1 SGHTA, CDR2 FQGNSA. The CDR3 region has the DNA TGTGCCAGCAGCTTATTCCCGATGGGGGAGGGAACTGAAGCTTTCTTT. Residues: CASSLFPMGEGTEAFF.

This clone appeared a single time. The V and J genes are TRBV15 and TRBJ1-3, with unresolved D. CDR1 and CDR2 (germline): LNHNV, YYDKDF (reference sequence). V shed 6 bases and J shed 4 bases, with 7 bases lying between them. The CDR3 contains 12 residues. DNA for the CDR3: TGTGCCACCAGTTATACCGGAAACACCATATATTTT. Protein sequence: CATSYTGNTIYF.

This chain uses TRBV5-1 with TRBJ2-2; maybe TRBD2 (5 bases). Germline lookup yields CDR1 SGHRS and CDR2 YFSETQ. CDR3 length: 17 amino acids. V was clipped by 5 bases and J by 5 bases, with 22 bases between them. The CDR3 DNA sequence: TGCGCCAGCAGACGAGGAGGACTCGCTGCCGTAACCGGGGAGCTGTTTTTT. This sequence encodes CASRRGGLAAVTGELFF.

This clone has only one observation. The chain links TRBV5-1 to TRBJ2-2, with 7 bases aligning to TRBD1. Germline V gene data show CDR1 as SGHRS and CDR2 as YFSETQ. J was trimmed by 2 bases and V by 3 bases; bases with no gene match: 7. The CDR3 totals 16 residues. The CDR3 sequence is CASSSAGTANTGELFF. The CDR3 DNA reads as TGCGCCAGCAGCTCCGCAGGGACAGCAAACACCGGGGAGCTGTTTTTT.

The genes are TRBV6-6 and TRBJ2-1; TRBD2 agrees at 10 bases. The junction had 7 bases not matched to a gene; V was cut back by 6 bases and J by 5 bases. The CDR3 consists of 15 residues. Germline CDR1 reads MNHNY; CDR2 reads SVGAGI (reference sequence). The CDR3 sequence: CASSSYSGRHNEQFF. The CDR3 DNA reads TGTGCCAGCAGCTCCTATAGCGGGAGGCACAATGAGCAGTTCTTC.

V and J are TRBV4-3 and TRBJ2-3; TRBD1 aligns across 7 bases. The germline V gene encodes CDR1 LGHNA and CDR2 YSLEER. V shed 2 bases, J shed 4 bases, and the junction held 3 bases outside the gene matches. The CDR3 is 14 residues long. CDR3 region: CASSQRQGPDTQYF. CDR3 DNA sequence: TGCGCCAGCAGCCAAAGACAGGGCCCAGATACGCAGTATTTT.

This clone was seen just once. The sample holds other DNA sequences that translate to the same CDR3. The V call is TRBV6-6, the J call TRBJ2-7, with D unresolved. Trimming cost V 2 bases and J 5 bases, with 4 bases left between them. This CDR3 is built from 11 residues. Germline assignment: CDR1 MNHNY and CDR2 SVGAGI (reference sequence). CDR3: CASSYRDEQYF. The CDR3 nucleotides are TGTGCCAGCAGTTACAGGGACGAGCAGTACTTC.

This clone has more than one count but fewer than ten. The chain couples TRBV4-2 to TRBJ2-5; 9 nucleotides agree with TRBD2. Looked up from germline, CDR1 is LGHNA and CDR2 is YNFKEQ. The CDR3 sequence is 15 residues long. J was trimmed by 2 bases and V by 0 bases; bases with no gene match: 1. CDR3 bases: TGTGCCAGCAGCCAAGATCTAGCGGGACAAGAGACCCAGTACTTC. Translation gives CASSQDLAGQETQYF.

This clone was detected once. The chain has TRBV7-8 and TRBJ1-1; 8 bases line up with TRBD1. Trimming at V came to 7 bases and at J to 7 bases, leaving 11 bases not matched to a gene. The CDR3 covers 14 residues. Germline CDR1 SGHVS, CDR2 FQNEAQ. As DNA, the CDR3 is TGTGCCAGCACCTTGGACAGGGACGTATTTGAAGCTTTCTTT. Protein sequence: CASTLDRDVFEAFF.

The chain's CDR3 is CAWGPMATEAFF. In DNA, the CDR3 is TGTGCCTGGGGGCCCATGGCCACTGAAGCTTTCTTT. V is TRBV30 and J is TRBJ1-1; no reliable D call. CDR1 and CDR2 (germline): GTSNPN, SVGIG (reference sequence). There are 12 residues in the CDR3. Trimming pared 5 bases from V and 4 bases from J, leaving 11 bases between.

The chain uses TRBV7-3 and TRBJ1-4, with 8 bases aligning to TRBD1. V was pared by 1 base and J by 7 bases, with 5 bases of the junction left unmatched. The germline V gene has CDR1 SGHTA and CDR2 FQGTGA. The CDR3 totals 15 residues. The CDR3 here is CASSLRAGGREKLFF. The CDR3 nucleotides are TGTGCCAGCAGCTTAAGGGCAGGGGGCCGTGAAAAACTGTTTTTT.

The chain employs TRBV9 and TRBJ2-1; the D gene is possibly TRBD1 (6 bases). Trimming stripped 4 bases from V and 9 bases from J, with 14 bases between. This CDR3 is 13 amino acids long. Germline CDR1 is SGDLS and CDR2 is YYNGEE. CDR3 in amino acids: CASSPRGGAEQFF. CDR3 DNA: TGTGCCAGCAGCCCCAGAGGGGGAGCTGAGCAGTTCTTC.

V and J are TRBV2 and TRBJ1-2; D gene ambiguous. Trimming shortened V by 3 bases and J by 8 bases, and 16 bases separated the two germline ends. The CDR3 sequence is 14 residues long. CDR1 is SNHLY, CDR2 FYNNEI, per germline. The CDR3 DNA follows: TGTGCCAGCAGTGAGCGGAGAAGGGTGGGCGGCTACACCTTC. Translation: CASSERRRVGGYTF.

V is TRBV25-1 and J is TRBJ2-3; a weak D match, TRBD2 (6 bases). The V gene lost 6 bases and the J gene lost 0 bases, with 10 bases spanning the gap. Germline V CDR1 and CDR2: MGHDK, SYGVNS. CDR3 length: 14 amino acids. The CDR3 loop reads CASRGLFSTDTQYF. As DNA, the CDR3 is TGTGCCAGCAGGGGACTTTTTAGCACAGATACGCAGTATTTT.